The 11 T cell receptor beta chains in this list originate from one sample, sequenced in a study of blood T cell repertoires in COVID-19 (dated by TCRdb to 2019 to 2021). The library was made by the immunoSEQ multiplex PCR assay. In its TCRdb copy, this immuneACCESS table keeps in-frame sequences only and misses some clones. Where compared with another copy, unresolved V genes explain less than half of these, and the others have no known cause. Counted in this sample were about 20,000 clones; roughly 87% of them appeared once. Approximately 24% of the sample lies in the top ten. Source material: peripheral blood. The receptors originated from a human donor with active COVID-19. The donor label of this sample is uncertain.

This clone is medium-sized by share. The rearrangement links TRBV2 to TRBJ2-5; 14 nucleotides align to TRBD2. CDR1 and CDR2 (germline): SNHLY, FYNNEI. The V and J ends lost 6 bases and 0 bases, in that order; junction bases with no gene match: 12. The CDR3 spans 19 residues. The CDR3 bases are TGTGCCAGCAGCCAGACTAGCGGGGGGGCCAACCCCTACCAAGAGACCCAGTACTTC. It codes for CASSQTSGGANPYQETQYF.

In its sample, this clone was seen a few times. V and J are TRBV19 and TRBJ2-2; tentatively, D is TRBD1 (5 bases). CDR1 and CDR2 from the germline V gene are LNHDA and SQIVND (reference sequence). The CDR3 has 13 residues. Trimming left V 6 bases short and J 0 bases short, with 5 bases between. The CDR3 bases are TGTGCCAGTAGCAGGGCGAACACCGGGGAGCTGTTTTTT. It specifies CASSRANTGELFF.

The CDR3: CASSYSNRGETQYF. In nucleotides, the CDR3 is TGTGCCAGCAGTTACTCGAACAGGGGGGAGACCCAGTACTTC. The chain combines TRBV6-5 with TRBJ2-5; 8 bases are a match to TRBD1. The CDR3 is 14 amino acids. CDR1 MNHEY and CDR2 SVGAGI come from the germline V gene. J was trimmed by 5 bases and V by 0 bases; bases with no gene match: 2.

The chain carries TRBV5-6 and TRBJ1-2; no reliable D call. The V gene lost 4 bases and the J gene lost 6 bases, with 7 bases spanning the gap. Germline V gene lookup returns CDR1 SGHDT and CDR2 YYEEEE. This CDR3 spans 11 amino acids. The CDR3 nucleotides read TGTGCCAGCAGCCTGACACATGGCTACACCTTC. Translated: CASSLTHGYTF.

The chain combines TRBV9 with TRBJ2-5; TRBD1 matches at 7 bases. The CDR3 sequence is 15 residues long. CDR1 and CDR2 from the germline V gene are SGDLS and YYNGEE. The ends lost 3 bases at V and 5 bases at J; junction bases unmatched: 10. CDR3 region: CASSASGTAYETQYF. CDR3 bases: TGTGCCAGCAGCGCTTCCGGGACAGCCTATGAGACCCAGTACTTC.

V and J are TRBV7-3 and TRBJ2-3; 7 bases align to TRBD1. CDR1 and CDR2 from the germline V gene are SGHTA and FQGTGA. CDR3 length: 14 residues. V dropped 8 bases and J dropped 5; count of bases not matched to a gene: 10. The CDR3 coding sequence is TGTGCCAGCTCGCAAGGGGGCTATGTAGATACGCAGTATTTT. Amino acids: CASSQGGYVDTQYF.

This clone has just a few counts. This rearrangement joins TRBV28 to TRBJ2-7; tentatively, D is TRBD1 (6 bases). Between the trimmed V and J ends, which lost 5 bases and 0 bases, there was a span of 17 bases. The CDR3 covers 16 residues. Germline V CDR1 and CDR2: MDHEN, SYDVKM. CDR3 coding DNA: TGTGCCAGCAGTCAAACCGGGACACTAAGCTCCTACGAGCAGTACTTC. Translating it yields CASSQTGTLSSYEQYF.

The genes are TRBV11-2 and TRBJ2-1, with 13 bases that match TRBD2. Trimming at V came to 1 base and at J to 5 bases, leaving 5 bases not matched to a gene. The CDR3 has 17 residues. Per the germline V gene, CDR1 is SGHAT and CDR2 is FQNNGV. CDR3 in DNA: TGTGCCAGCAGCTTAGTCCGACTAGCGGGGGGCGACAATGAGCAGTTCTTC. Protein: CASSLVRLAGGDNEQFF.

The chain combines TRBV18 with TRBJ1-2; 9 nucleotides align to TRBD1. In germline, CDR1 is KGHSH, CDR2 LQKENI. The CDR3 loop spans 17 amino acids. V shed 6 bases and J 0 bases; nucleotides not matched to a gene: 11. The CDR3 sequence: CASSYLQGAETNYGYTF. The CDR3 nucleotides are TGTGCCAGCTCGTACCTACAGGGGGCGGAAACTAACTATGGCTACACCTTC.

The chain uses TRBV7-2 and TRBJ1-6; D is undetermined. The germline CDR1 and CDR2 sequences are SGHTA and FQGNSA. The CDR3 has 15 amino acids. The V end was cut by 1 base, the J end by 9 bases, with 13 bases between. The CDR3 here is CASSLVGGPVSPLHF. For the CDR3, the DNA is TGTGCCAGCAGCTTAGTTGGCGGCCCCGTTTCACCCCTCCACTTT.

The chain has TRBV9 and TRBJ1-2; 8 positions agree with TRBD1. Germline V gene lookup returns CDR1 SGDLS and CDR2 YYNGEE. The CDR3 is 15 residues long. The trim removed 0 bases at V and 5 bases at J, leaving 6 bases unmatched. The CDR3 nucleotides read TGTGCCAGCAGCGTAGAAACAGGGGGTTGGTATGGCTACACCTTC. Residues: CASSVETGGWYGYTF. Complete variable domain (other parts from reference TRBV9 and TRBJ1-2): DSGVTQTPKHLITATGQRVTLRCSPRSGDLSVYWYQQSLDQGLQFLIQYYNGEERAKGNILERFSAQQFPDLHSELNLSSLELGDSALYFCASSVETGGWYGYTFGSGTRLTVV.